The source of this T cell receptor beta chain is a study of Ad26.COV2.S vaccination and SARS-CoV-2 variants. This CDR3 has 14 residues. The V end was cut by 8 bases, the J end by 0 bases, with 14 bases between. The germline CDR1 and CDR2 sequences are ENHRY and SYGVKD. The table came from immunoSEQ multiplex PCR; TCRdb's copy has only in-frame clones and leaves some out. Of 180,000 or so clones in the sample, 87% were seen once. This TCR was sampled from a human donor who had recovered from COVID-19. This specimen was peripheral blood, taken after recovery from COVID-19. This sequence joins TRBV10-3 and TRBJ2-7, with D perhaps matching TRBD1 or TRBD2 (5 bases each). CDR3 in DNA: TGTGCCATCTCGGGACGGTACCTCTCCTACGAGCAGTACTTC. Translated, it gives CAISGRYLSYEQYF.